The 28 T cell receptor beta chains below come from one sample, sequenced in a study of blood T cell repertoires in COVID-19. Data came from immunoSEQ multiplex PCR; TCRdb stores just in-frame clones and leaves some out. The sample holds 190,000 or so clones; more than 85% are singletons and the top ten take 2.5% to 3.5%. Sequencing was carried out using peripheral blood. These receptors came from a man in his forties with active or convalescent COVID-19.

Only one count was recorded for this clone. The chain recombines TRBV7-9 with TRBJ2-7, with D maybe TRBD1 (5 bases). The CDR3 is made up of 15 amino acids. Germline CDR1 SEHNR, CDR2 FQNEAQ (reference sequence). The germline V and J ends were trimmed by 5 bases and 0 bases, with 14 bases remaining between them. For the CDR3, the DNA is TGTGCCAGCAGCACACTGACAGCCTTCTCCTACGAGCAGTACTTC. Amino acid sequence: CASSTLTAFSYEQYF.

The chain carries TRBV24-1 and TRBJ2-2; D remains unclear. This CDR3 comprises 17 residues. V was shortened by 2 bases and J by 7 bases, with 19 bases between the two germline ends. Germline lookup yields CDR1 KGHDR and CDR2 SFDVKD. CDR3: CATSDSRRVNPGGELFF. The CDR3 DNA reads TGTGCCACCAGTGATTCACGGCGCGTTAACCCAGGCGGGGAGCTGTTTTTT.

This clone occurred once. V and J are TRBV4-2 and TRBJ1-2; D possibly corresponds to TRBD1 (5 bases). The CDR3 is made up of 14 amino acids. In germline, CDR1 is LGHNA, CDR2 YNFKEQ. Trimming stripped 5 bases from V and 2 bases from J, with 12 bases between. The CDR3 nucleotides read TGTGCCAGCAGCTTAGACAGAAGAAACTATGGCTACACCTTC. Translated, it gives CASSLDRRNYGYTF.

This clone was detected a few times. The V gene is TRBV5-1, the J gene TRBJ1-2, with 10 nucleotides matching TRBD1. This CDR3 comprises 15 residues. Germline CDR1 is SGHRS and CDR2 is YFSETQ. After removal of 4 bases from V and 5 bases from J, the junction contained 8 bases not matched to a gene. Here the CDR3 reads CASSRDRGPTYGYTF. The CDR3 nucleotides are TGCGCCAGCAGCCGGGACAGGGGCCCAACTTATGGCTACACCTTC.

The chain uses TRBV27 and TRBJ2-1; TRBD2 matches 7 bases. From germline, CDR1 is MNHEY and CDR2 SMNVEV (reference sequence). The CDR3 loop spans 15 amino acids. The V gene end was trimmed by 4 bases and the J gene end by 3 bases; junction bases not matched to a gene: 6. Written as DNA, the CDR3 is TGTGCCAGCAGTTCTCGGACTAGAGACTACAATGAGCAGTTCTTC. It yields the protein CASSSRTRDYNEQFF.

The J gene is TRBJ2-7, the V gene TRBV2; D uncertain. This CDR3 has 14 residues. The germline V gene has CDR1 SNHLY and CDR2 FYNNEI. Deletions cut 1 base from V and 2 bases from J, with 9 bases between. The CDR3 sequence: CASSEGGGPYEQYF. CDR3 nucleotide sequence: TGTGCCAGCAGTGAAGGAGGCGGCCCCTACGAGCAGTACTTC.

V usage is TRBV7-9 and J usage is TRBJ2-3; 8 bases match TRBD2. This CDR3 has 13 amino acids. Trimming took 4 bases from V and 4 from J; bases not matched to a gene: 1. Per the germline V gene, CDR1 is SEHNR and CDR2 is FQNEAQ (reference sequence). In nucleotides, the CDR3 is TGTGCCAGCAGCTGGACTAGCTCAGATACGCAGTATTTT. It yields the protein CASSWTSSDTQYF.

The V call is TRBV18, the J call TRBJ2-2, with 7 bases that match TRBD1. The trim removed 6 bases at V and 1 base at J, leaving 5 bases unmatched. CDR3 size: 15 residues. CDR1 is KGHSH and CDR2 is LQKENI in the germline V gene. CDR3 nucleotides: TGTGCCAGCTCCCCCAACAGGGGGAACACCGGGGAGCTGTTTTTT. Its protein product is CASSPNRGNTGELFF.

The table lists this clone with a count of one. The chain has TRBV5-4 and TRBJ2-3, with 8 bases lining up with TRBD2. Losses at the gene ends were 3 bases for V and 4 bases for J; bases not matched to a gene: 22. The CDR3 contains 20 residues. The germline gives CDR1 SGHNT, CDR2 YYREEE (reference sequence). DNA for the CDR3: TGTGCCAGCAGCTCAAAGGGGGGAGGTCGCGCGGGGGGCCGCGCAGATACGCAGTATTTT. It encodes CASSSKGGGRAGGRADTQYF.

This clone came up once. The chain recombines TRBV3-1 (or the pseudogene TRBV3-2) with TRBJ1-1; D gene uncertain. Germline V gives CDR1 LGHDT, CDR2 YNNKEL (reference sequence). CDR3 length equals 12 residues. V was clipped by 3 bases and J by 2 bases, with 4 bases between them. The CDR3 nucleotides are TGTGCCAGCAGCCATAGTAACACTGAAGCTTTCTTT. It specifies CASSHSNTEAFF.

As regards this clone: The sample holds other DNA sequences that translate to the same CDR3. The gene calls are TRBV7-2 and TRBJ1-1; 8 bases agree with TRBD1. Per the germline V gene, CDR1 is SGHTA and CDR2 is FQGNSA. Trimming removed 1 base from V and 0 bases from J; junction bases left unmatched: 1. CDR3 length: 15 amino acids. CDR3 DNA sequence: TGTGCCAGCAGCTTAGGGACAGGGATGAACACTGAAGCTTTCTTT. Encoded protein: CASSLGTGMNTEAFF.

CDR3 sequence: CASSLGRTYEQYF. The CDR3 bases are TGTGCCAGCAGCTTGGGACGGACTTACGAGCAGTACTTC. The chain couples TRBV5-6 to TRBJ2-7, with D maybe TRBD2 (5 bases). The germline V gene encodes CDR1 SGHDT and CDR2 YYEEEE. CDR3 size: 13 residues. V was shortened by 0 bases and J by 4 bases, with 8 bases between the two germline ends.

V is TRBV14 and J is TRBJ2-5, with 7 positions matching TRBD2. This CDR3 has 16 amino acids. The junction had 7 bases not matched to a gene; V was cut back by 1 base and J by 2 bases. The germline gives CDR1 SGHDN, CDR2 FVKESK. CDR3 protein: CASSQVAGRIQETQYF. For the CDR3, the DNA is TGTGCCAGCAGCCAAGTAGCGGGCAGGATTCAAGAGACCCAGTACTTC.

This clone was counted only a few times. The chain recombines TRBV7-8 with TRBJ2-7; D perhaps matches TRBD1 (5 bases). V lost 1 base and J lost 5, with 12 bases in between. Germline lookup yields CDR1 SGHVS and CDR2 FQNEAQ. The CDR3 totals 14 residues. The CDR3 DNA reads TGTGCCAGCAGCTTAGTCGCCAGGGTCGACGAGCAGTACTTC. Amino acid sequence: CASSLVARVDEQYF. The whole variable domain, filled in from reference TRBV7-8 and TRBJ2-7, reads GAGVSQSPRYKVAKRGQDVALRCDPISGHVSLFWYQQALGQGPEFLTYFQNEAQLDKSGLPSDRFFAERPEGSVSTLKIQRTQQEDSAVYLCASSLVARVDEQYFGPGTRLTVT.

This chain joins TRBV27 and TRBJ1-2; D is possibly TRBD1 (6 bases). The CDR3 runs to 13 residues. V dropped 6 bases and J dropped 8 bases, with 16 bases sitting between them. Germline CDR1 is MNHEY and CDR2 is SMNVEV (reference sequence). The CDR3 DNA is TGTGCCAGCAGCCTTGGGGGGGCGTGGGGCTACACCTTC. This codes for CASSLGGAWGYTF.

The chain is built from TRBV19 and TRBJ1-3; the D gene is possibly TRBD1 (5 bases). V was clipped by 8 bases and J by 0 bases, with 17 bases between them. This CDR3 contains 16 residues. From germline, CDR1 is LNHDA and CDR2 SQIVND (reference sequence). The CDR3 sequence is CASGAGHYYSGNTIYF. The CDR3 DNA reads as TGTGCCAGTGGGGCAGGGCACTACTACTCTGGAAACACCATATATTTT.

This chain connects TRBV11-3 to TRBJ2-6; D perhaps matches TRBD2 (6 bases). There are 18 residues in the CDR3. The V gene's germline CDR1 is SGHNT and CDR2 YENEEA. V shed 5 bases and J shed 0 bases, with 17 bases lying between them. CDR3 loop: CASSHLGGVPSGANVLTF. The CDR3 nucleotides read TGTGCCAGCAGCCATCTTGGCGGGGTACCCTCTGGGGCCAACGTCCTGACTTTC. Combining the CDR3 with reference TRBV11-3 and TRBJ2-6 gives the whole variable domain EAGVVQSPRYKIIEKKQPVAFWCNPISGHNTLYWYLQNLGQGPELLIRYENEEAVDDSQLPKDRFSAERLKGVDSTLKIQPAELGDSAVYLCASSHLGGVPSGANVLTFGAGSRLTVL.

This clone was recorded once. CDR3 in amino acids: CASRSTGSNGYTF. CDR3 sequence (DNA): TGTGCCAGCAGATCGACAGGGAGTAACGGCTACACCTTC. This rearrangement joins TRBV6-5 to TRBJ1-2, with TRBD1 matching 7 bases. V lost 6 bases, J lost 8 bases, and 9 bases stayed unmatched. The CDR3 totals 13 residues. In germline, CDR1 is MNHEY, CDR2 SVGAGI.

CDR3 sequence reads: CASSHITTNGYYEQYF. The CDR3 region has the DNA TGCGCCAGCAGCCATATAACAACTAACGGTTACTACGAGCAGTACTTC. The J gene is TRBJ2-7, the V gene TRBV4-1; D is unclear. The CDR3 covers 16 residues. CDR1 and CDR2 (germline): MGHRA, YSYEKL. Trimming removed 3 bases from V and 3 bases from J, with 18 bases in between.

This clone was found once. This chain links TRBV6-5 with TRBJ1-1; the D is unclear. Germline loops: CDR1 MNHEY, CDR2 SVGAGI. The germline V and J ends were trimmed by 5 bases and 3 bases, with 16 bases remaining between them. This CDR3 contains 15 residues. The CDR3 DNA is TGTGCCAGCAGTATACCCCTGCGAATCTACACTGAAGCTTTCTTT. Amino acid sequence: CASSIPLRIYTEAFF.

V is TRBV27 and J is TRBJ2-2, with D possibly TRBD1 on 5 matching bases. Germline V gene lookup returns CDR1 MNHEY and CDR2 SMNVEV (reference sequence). This CDR3 has 18 amino acids. V lost 3 bases, J lost 4 bases, and 21 bases lay in between. The CDR3 here is CASSFFVGRQDTTGELFF. The CDR3 DNA sequence: TGTGCCAGCAGTTTCTTCGTCGGGCGGCAGGACACCACCGGGGAGCTGTTTTTT.

This clone showed up just a few times. The chain employs TRBV30 and TRBJ1-6, with a tentative D call TRBD1 (5 bases). CDR3 length equals 13 residues. Germline CDR1 GTSNPN, CDR2 SVGIG (reference sequence). The ends were cut back, 4 bases at V and 10 bases at J, with 14 bases in the middle. The CDR3 DNA reads as TGTGCCTGGAATCGACAGCCCCGATCACCCCTCCACTTT. Amino acid sequence: CAWNRQPRSPLHF. Drawing the rest from reference TRBV30 and TRBJ1-6, the complete variable domain is SQTIHQWPATLVQPVGSPLSLECTVEGTSNPNLYWYRQAAGRGLQLLFYSVGIGQISSEVPQNLSASRPQDRQFILSSKKLLLSDSGFYLCAWNRQPRSPLHFGNGTRLTVT.

V usage is TRBV28 and J usage is TRBJ1-1; possible D gene TRBD1, 5 bases. V was shortened by 5 bases and J by 7 bases, with 26 bases between the two germline ends. Germline V gene sequence: CDR1 MDHEN, CDR2 SYDVKM. The CDR3 extends over 17 amino acids. The CDR3 region is CASSPPLGVMGKNEAFF. The DNA for the CDR3 is TGTGCCAGCAGTCCACCATTAGGGGTAATGGGGAAGAATGAAGCTTTCTTT.

The rearrangement joins TRBV11-3 to TRBJ1-1, with unresolved D. Between the trimmed V and J ends, which lost 3 bases and 0 bases, there was a span of 8 bases. The CDR3 totals 14 residues. CDR1 and CDR2 (germline): SGHNT, YENEEA. The DNA for the CDR3 is TGTGCCAGCAGCTTCGGGGTTCTGAACACTGAAGCTTTCTTT. Amino acid sequence: CASSFGVLNTEAFF.

The chain has TRBV5-8 and TRBJ2-5; possible D gene TRBD1, 5 bases. The CDR3 has 12 amino acids. Trimming removed 4 bases from V and 2 bases from J, with 6 bases in between. Germline CDR1 and CDR2: SGHTS and YDEGEE. CDR3 sequence reads: CASSRGQETQYF. The CDR3 DNA sequence: TGTGCCAGCAGCAGGGGTCAAGAGACCCAGTACTTC.

In nucleotides, the CDR3 is TGTGCCAGCAGCAAACGACTCCGTAGACAGGCTTGTGGAAAACTGTTTTTT. Translated, it gives CASSKRLRRQACGKLFF. The chain recombines TRBV21-1 with TRBJ1-4; the table calls TRBD1, which could not be checked here. TRBV21-1 is labeled a pseudogene. This CDR3 comprises 17 residues.

The chain has TRBV6-6 and TRBJ2-1; the match to TRBD1 covers 9 bases. CDR1 is MNHNY and CDR2 is SVGAGI in the germline V gene (reference sequence). The CDR3 is 13 amino acids. The V segment lost 10 bases and the J segment 4 bases; nucleotides outside the gene matches: 5. CDR3 protein: CATRDRAYNEQFF. The CDR3 DNA sequence: TGTGCCACCAGGGACAGGGCGTACAATGAGCAGTTCTTC.

This clone was recorded only once. The chain combines TRBV4-1 with TRBJ2-2; 8 nucleotides line up with TRBD1. CDR1 and CDR2 from the germline V gene are MGHRA and YSYEKL. This CDR3 contains 17 residues. Trimming removed 0 bases from V and 0 bases from J; junction bases left unmatched: 3. CDR3 residues: CASSQDPQGANTGELFF. CDR3 in DNA: TGCGCCAGCAGCCAAGACCCACAGGGGGCGAACACCGGGGAGCTGTTTTTT.